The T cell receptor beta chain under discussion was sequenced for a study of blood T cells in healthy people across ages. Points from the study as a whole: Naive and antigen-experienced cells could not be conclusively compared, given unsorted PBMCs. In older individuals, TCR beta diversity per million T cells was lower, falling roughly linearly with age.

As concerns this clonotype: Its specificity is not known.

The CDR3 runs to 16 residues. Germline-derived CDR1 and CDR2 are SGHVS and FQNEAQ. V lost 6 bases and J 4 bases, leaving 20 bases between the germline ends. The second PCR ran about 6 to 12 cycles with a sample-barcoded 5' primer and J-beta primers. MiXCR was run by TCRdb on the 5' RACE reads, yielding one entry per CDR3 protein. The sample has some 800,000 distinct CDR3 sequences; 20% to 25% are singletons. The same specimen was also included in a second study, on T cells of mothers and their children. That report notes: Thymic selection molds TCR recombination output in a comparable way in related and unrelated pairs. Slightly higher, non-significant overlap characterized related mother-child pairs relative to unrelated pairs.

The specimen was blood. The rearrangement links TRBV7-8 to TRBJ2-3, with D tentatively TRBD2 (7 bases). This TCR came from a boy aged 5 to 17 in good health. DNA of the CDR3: TGTGCCAGCAGTTCCTGGGACGGGGGGCCGGCAGATACGCAGTATTTT. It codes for CASSSWDGGPADTQYF.